The 27 T cell receptor beta chains below were found in one sample sequenced in a study of blood T cell repertoires in COVID-19. Using immunoSEQ multiplex PCR, the repertoire was profiled, and TCRdb retains in-frame clones only, with some absent. The profile covers 150,000 to 200,000 clones, with 84% appearing a single time and approximately 16% taken by the ten largest. The specimen sequenced was PBMCs or T cells enriched from blood (not recorded which). These TCRs come from a middle-aged man who had recovered from COVID-19.

The V and J genes are TRBV24-1 and TRBJ2-7, with 7 nucleotides matching TRBD2. Trimming at V came to 8 bases and at J to 2 bases, leaving 5 bases not matched to a gene. Germline CDR1 is KGHDR and CDR2 is SFDVKD. The CDR3 covers 13 residues. The CDR3 protein is CATMASGTYEQYF. The CDR3 nucleotides read TGTGCCACCATGGCAAGCGGGACCTACGAGCAGTACTTC.

V usage is TRBV29-1 and J usage is TRBJ1-1, with a tentative D call TRBD1 (6 bases). V lost 8 bases and J 8 bases, leaving 18 bases between the germline ends. Germline V CDR1 and CDR2: SQVTM, ANQGSEA. The CDR3 is 12 amino acids. CDR3 residues: CSSGAGVGEAFF. The CDR3 DNA follows: TGCAGCTCCGGGGCAGGGGTGGGGGAAGCTTTCTTT.

The CDR3 sequence: CASSPPVETYEQYF. CDR3 DNA: TGTGCCAGCTCACCACCGGTTGAGACCTACGAGCAGTACTTC. The chain employs TRBV18 and TRBJ2-7, with D unclear. Trimming removed 0 bases from V and 2 bases from J, with 8 bases in between. The CDR3 has 14 residues. Per germline, CDR1 KGHSH and CDR2 LQKENI.

The chain joins TRBV6-5 to TRBJ2-7; 8 nucleotides agree with TRBD1. The V gene end was trimmed by 5 bases and the J gene end by 4 bases; junction bases not matched to a gene: 10. The CDR3 has 15 amino acids. CDR1 is MNHEY and CDR2 is SVGAGI in the germline V gene. The CDR3 sequence: CASSNYDRGGYEQYF. The CDR3 bases are TGTGCCAGCAGTAACTATGACAGGGGTGGGTACGAGCAGTACTTC.

The gene calls are TRBV2 and TRBJ2-7, with D maybe TRBD2 (5 bases). V was cut by 7 bases and J by 5 bases, with 18 bases left in between. Germline-derived CDR1 and CDR2 are SNHLY and FYNNEI. The CDR3 is 14 amino acids. DNA of the CDR3: TGTGCCAGCATAGAGGGCCGTACTAGGGACGAGCAGTACTTC. Translated, it gives CASIEGRTRDEQYF. Drawing the rest from reference TRBV2 and TRBJ2-7, the complete variable domain is EPEVTQTPSHQVTQMGQEVILRCVPISNHLYFYWYRQILGQKVEFLVSFYNNEISEKSEIFDDQFSVERPDGSNFTLKIRSTKLEDSAMYFCASIEGRTRDEQYFGPGTRLTVT.

The rearrangement links TRBV6-5 to TRBJ2-7, with TRBD2 matching over 10 bases. V shed 6 bases and J 5 bases; nucleotides not matched to a gene: 10. The germline V gene has CDR1 MNHEY and CDR2 SVGAGI. The CDR3 has 15 amino acids. The chain's CDR3 is CASSSFSGGPNEQYF. The DNA for the CDR3 is TGTGCCAGCAGCTCCTTTAGCGGGGGGCCTAACGAGCAGTACTTC.

This clone was seen only a few times. This sequence joins TRBV7-8 and TRBJ1-1, with a weak D call TRBD1 (6 bases). Germline lookup yields CDR1 SGHVS and CDR2 FQNEAQ. The CDR3 is made up of 13 amino acids. The V end was cut by 5 bases, the J end by 7 bases, with 14 bases between. The CDR3 DNA is TGTGCCAGCAGCCTTAGACAGGCCGGTGAAGCTTTCTTT. Encoded protein: CASSLRQAGEAFF.

This clone was seen a few times. The rearrangement uses TRBV4-1 and TRBJ1-1; D is unclear. Germline V gene lookup returns CDR1 MGHRA and CDR2 YSYEKL. Trimming took off 1 base at V and 5 bases at J, with 14 bases between the two ends. The CDR3 runs 15 residues. The CDR3: CASSQAGHGLTEAFF. CDR3 nucleotides: TGCGCCAGCAGCCAAGCAGGTCACGGTTTGACTGAAGCTTTCTTT.

This clone appeared a single time. The chain carries TRBV30 and TRBJ1-3; 7 bases line up with TRBD1. Germline V gene lookup returns CDR1 GTSNPN and CDR2 SVGIG (reference sequence). V shed 2 bases and J 0 bases; nucleotides not matched to a gene: 7. This CDR3 is 16 amino acids long. The CDR3, as DNA: TGTGCCTGGAGTATAAACAGGGGTTACTCTGGAAACACCATATATTTT. This gives the protein CAWSINRGYSGNTIYF.

The chain uses TRBV7-9 and TRBJ2-7; the match to TRBD1 covers 8 bases. This CDR3 is 15 amino acids long. V was pared by 1 base and J by 6 bases, with 8 bases of the junction left unmatched. Germline assignment: CDR1 SEHNR and CDR2 FQNEAQ (reference sequence). CDR3 DNA: TGTGCCAGCAGCTTAGATTCCGGACAGGGTGGCGAGCAGTACTTC. Its protein is CASSLDSGQGGEQYF.

CDR3 sequence (DNA): TGTGCCAGCAGATCAGGGCGGGAGCAGTACTTC. It specifies CASRSGREQYF. This rearrangement joins TRBV28 to TRBJ2-7, with D possibly matching TRBD1 (5 bases). V lost 6 bases, J lost 7 bases, and 10 bases lay in between. CDR1 MDHEN and CDR2 SYDVKM come from the germline V gene. CDR3 length: 11 amino acids.

This clone showed up just a few times. The chain couples TRBV3-1 (or the pseudogene TRBV3-2) to TRBJ1-1; no reliable D call. The V and J ends lost 4 bases and 0 bases respectively, with 6 bases between them. The V gene's germline CDR1 is LGHDT and CDR2 YNNKEL (reference sequence). CDR3 length: 13 residues. CDR3 bases: TGTGCCAGCAGCCCCCTCGTGAACACTGAAGCTTTCTTT. It codes for CASSPLVNTEAFF.

V and J are TRBV7-9 and TRBJ1-1; 9 positions agree with TRBD1. There are 14 residues in the CDR3. From germline, CDR1 is SEHNR and CDR2 FQNEAQ (reference sequence). Trimming took 3 bases from V and 3 from J; bases not matched to a gene: 2. The CDR3 coding sequence is TGTGCCAGCAGCTTCGGGACAGGGTACACTGAAGCTTTCTTT. As protein: CASSFGTGYTEAFF. Complete variable domain (other parts from reference TRBV7-9 and TRBJ1-1): DTGVSQNPRHKITKRGQNVTFRCDPISEHNRLYWYRQTLGQGPEFLTYFQNEAQLEKSRLLSDRFSAERPKGSFSTLEIQRTEQGDSAMYLCASSFGTGYTEAFFGQGTRLTVV.

The chain carries TRBV18 and TRBJ2-1; D is possibly TRBD2 (7 bases). Germline V gene lookup returns CDR1 KGHSH and CDR2 LQKENI. The V end lost 6 bases, the J end lost 9 bases, and 24 bases lay between the germline ends. The CDR3 runs 16 residues. CDR3 loop: CASSPDRGGLSSEQFF. Here the CDR3 DNA reads TGTGCCAGCTCCCCTGATAGGGGGGGCCTCAGCAGTGAGCAGTTCTTC.

V and J are TRBV7-9 and TRBJ2-4, with D possibly matching TRBD1 (6 bases). The germline V gene has CDR1 SEHNR and CDR2 FQNEAQ (reference sequence). Between the trimmed V and J ends, which lost 1 base and 5 bases, there was a span of 21 bases. The CDR3 is 18 residues long. The DNA for the CDR3 is TGTGCCAGCAGCTTAGACAGGGTAAAACGCCAAATGGAAAACATTCAGTACTTC. It yields the protein CASSLDRVKRQMENIQYF.

The rearrangement joins TRBV11-2 to TRBJ2-7; TRBD2 matches at 8 bases. CDR1 and CDR2 (germline): SGHAT, FQNNGV. V gave up 10 bases and J gave up 0 bases; unmatched junction bases: 8. The CDR3 extends over 14 amino acids. This CDR3 reads CATLAGLSSYEQYF. As DNA, the CDR3 is TGTGCCACTCTAGCGGGTCTGAGCTCCTACGAGCAGTACTTC.

This chain links TRBV28 with TRBJ1-5; tentative D call: TRBD1 (5 bases). Germline V CDR1 and CDR2: MDHEN, SYDVKM. The CDR3 has 15 amino acids. V lost 2 bases, J lost 7 bases, and 15 bases lay in between. The CDR3 spells CASSLHAQGGQPQHF. In DNA, the CDR3 is TGTGCCAGCAGTTTACACGCCCAGGGAGGCCAGCCCCAGCATTTT. The full variable domain, rest sourced from reference TRBV28 and TRBJ1-5, is DVKVTQSSRYLVKRTGEKVFLECVQDMDHENMFWYRQDPGLGLRLIYFSYDVKMKEKGDIPEGYSVSREKKERFSLILESASTNQTSMYLCASSLHAQGGQPQHFGDGTRLSIL.

J is TRBJ2-1 and V is TRBV27; 13 bases line up with TRBD2. The CDR3 runs 15 residues. The V and J ends lost 5 bases and 5 bases, in that order; junction bases with no gene match: 3. Per the germline V gene, CDR1 is MNHEY and CDR2 is SMNVEV (reference sequence). The CDR3 region is CASSLGLAGNNEQFF. CDR3 bases: TGTGCCAGCAGTCTGGGACTAGCGGGGAACAATGAGCAGTTCTTC.

In regard to this clone: The junction departs from the called germline gene at one end, perhaps through a read error. The chain combines TRBV5-1 with TRBJ2-3; 10 positions match TRBD2. The germline V gene encodes CDR1 SGHRS and CDR2 YFSETQ. There are 16 residues in the CDR3. In DNA, the CDR3 is TGCGCCAGCAGCACTCTAGCGGGGGAGGGCACAGATATGCAGTATTTT. It encodes CASSTLAGEGTDMQYF.

This clone came up a few times. This chain links TRBV4-1 with TRBJ1-4; 9 bases line up with TRBD1. Germline-derived CDR1 and CDR2 are MGHRA and YSYEKL. V lost 3 bases and J lost 6; bases outside the gene matches: 5. This CDR3 has 15 residues. The CDR3 spells CASSHSTGGDEKLFF. In nucleotides, the CDR3 is TGCGCCAGCAGCCACTCAACAGGGGGCGATGAAAAACTGTTTTTT.

This clone was observed a few times. This chain uses TRBV7-8 with TRBJ1-5; tentatively, D is TRBD1 (6 bases). Trimming stripped 5 bases from V and 7 bases from J, with 18 bases between. This CDR3 spans 15 amino acids. Germline lookup yields CDR1 SGHVS and CDR2 FQNEAQ. The CDR3 DNA reads as TGTGCCAGCAGCACCGGATCAGGGGCTCAACAGCCCCAGCATTTT. It encodes CASSTGSGAQQPQHF.

This chain joins TRBV2 and TRBJ2-7; D unclear. CDR1 and CDR2 from the germline V gene are SNHLY and FYNNEI. The CDR3 totals 15 residues. Trimming removed 2 bases from V and 7 bases from J, with 18 bases in between. The CDR3: CASSESSTASTEQYF. The CDR3, as DNA: TGTGCCAGCAGTGAATCGTCCACAGCATCGACAGAGCAGTACTTC.

J is TRBJ1-1 and V is TRBV3-1 (or the pseudogene TRBV3-2); no clear D gene. This CDR3 has 12 residues. CDR1 is LGHDT and CDR2 is YNNKEL in the germline V gene (reference sequence). Trimming left V 5 bases short and J 10 bases short, with 14 bases between. The CDR3: CASSLLDRGAFF. The CDR3 coding sequence is TGTGCCAGCAGCTTACTTGATCGTGGAGCTTTCTTT.

V usage is TRBV5-5 and J usage is TRBJ1-6; no clear D. CDR1 SGHKS and CDR2 YYEKEE come from the germline V gene (reference sequence). The ends were cut back, 0 bases at V and 9 bases at J, with 13 bases in the middle. The CDR3 consists of 15 residues. CDR3: CASSLETLASSPLHF. CDR3 nucleotide sequence: TGTGCCAGCAGCTTGGAAACGTTGGCTAGTTCACCCCTCCACTTT. Combining the CDR3 with reference TRBV5-5 and TRBJ1-6 gives the whole variable domain DAGVTQSPTHLIKTRGQQVTLRCSPISGHKSVSWYQQVLGQGPQFIFQYYEKEERGRGNFPDRFSARQFPNYSSELNVNALLLGDSALYLCASSLETLASSPLHFGNGTRLTVT.

This clone was picked up one time. This chain uses TRBV27 with TRBJ2-7; 10 bases are shared with TRBD2. CDR3 length equals 15 residues. Germline loops: CDR1 MNHEY, CDR2 SMNVEV (reference sequence). The V gene end was trimmed by 6 bases and the J gene end by 0 bases; junction bases not matched to a gene: 5. Written as DNA, the CDR3 is TGTGCCAGCAGGGGGACTAGCGCAAGCTCCTACGAGCAGTACTTC. This gives the protein CASRGTSASSYEQYF.

V usage is TRBV29-1 and J usage is TRBJ1-5; 7 bases agree with TRBD1. With V trimmed by 4 bases and J by 2 bases, 5 bases remained unmatched. The CDR3 contains 14 residues. CDR1 SQVTM and CDR2 ANQGSEA come from the germline V gene. CDR3 in amino acids: CSVATGVGNQPQHF. CDR3 DNA: TGCAGCGTTGCCACAGGGGTAGGCAATCAGCCCCAGCATTTT.

For the CDR3, the DNA is TGTGCCAGTAGTAGGGGGGTTGATCGCAATCAGCCCCAGCATTTT. This encodes CASSRGVDRNQPQHF. The chain links TRBV19 to TRBJ1-5, with D maybe TRBD1 (5 bases). V was trimmed by 4 bases and J by 2 bases, leaving 12 bases between them. The CDR3 sequence is 15 residues long. Looked up from germline, CDR1 is LNHDA and CDR2 is SQIVND (reference sequence).